This T cell receptor beta chain derives from a study of blood T cell repertoires in COVID-19. Turning to the study itself: Spain, Italy and the United States supplied samples that represented acute and convalescent COVID-19.

In the source study's methods: Reference gene primer amplification in the assay estimated nucleated cell counts. Produced via immunoSEQ multiplex PCR; TCRdb's table is partial and in-frame only. For V, J and clone size, that table is used; D and trimming come from the DNA. Among roughly 190,000 clones listed, over 80% were seen once. The CDR3 is 12 residues long. Germline CDR1 reads SQVTM; CDR2 reads ANQGSEA. The V segment lost 6 bases and the J segment 4 bases; nucleotides outside the gene matches: 3. This receptor was identified in a woman aged 55-69 years with COVID-19, enrolled during active disease. V is TRBV29-1 and J is TRBJ2-1, with 7 bases lining up with TRBD1. Sequencing used peripheral blood. CDR3 region: CSVRQGYNEQFF. The CDR3 bases are TGCAGCGTCAGACAGGGTTACAATGAGCAGTTCTTC.